This T cell receptor (beta chain) emerged from a study of type 1 and type 2 diabetes patients. Study context: The cohort mixed type 1 diabetes, type 2 diabetes and nondiabetic donors. Overall study results and limits: Age and gender were not matched between study groups, possibly biasing interpretation.

The PCR template was genomic DNA. Amplification of the beta chain CDR3 used 30 forward and 13 reverse multiplex primers. MiXCR was run by TCRdb on the multiplex PCR reads, yielding one entry per CDR3 protein. This table has 270,000 or so distinct CDR3 sequences, roughly 48% appearing once. V lost 7 bases and J 5 bases, leaving 17 bases between the germline ends. The length of the CDR3 is 14 residues. In germline, CDR1 is MNHEY, CDR2 SVGAGI. Remarks on this clonotype: Its cognate antigen is unknown.

This receptor was taken from a man aged 18 to 35 with type 2 diabetes. The sequencing input was peripheral blood mononuclear cells (PBMCs). This sequence joins TRBV6-5 and TRBJ1-2, with unresolved D. The chain's CDR3 is CASNDPRDRYGYTF. The CDR3 DNA sequence: TGTGCCAGCAATGACCCCCGTGACCGGTATGGCTACACCTTC.